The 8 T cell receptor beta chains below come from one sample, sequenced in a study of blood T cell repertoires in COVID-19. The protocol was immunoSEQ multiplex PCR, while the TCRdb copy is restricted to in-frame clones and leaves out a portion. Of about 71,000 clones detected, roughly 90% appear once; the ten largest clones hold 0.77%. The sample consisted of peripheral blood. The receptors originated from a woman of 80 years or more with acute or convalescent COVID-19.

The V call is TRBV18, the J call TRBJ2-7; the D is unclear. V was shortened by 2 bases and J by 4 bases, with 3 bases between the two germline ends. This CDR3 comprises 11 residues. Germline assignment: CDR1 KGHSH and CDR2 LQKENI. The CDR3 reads CASSPEYEQYF. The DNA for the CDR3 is TGTGCCAGCTCACCAGAGTACGAGCAGTACTTC.

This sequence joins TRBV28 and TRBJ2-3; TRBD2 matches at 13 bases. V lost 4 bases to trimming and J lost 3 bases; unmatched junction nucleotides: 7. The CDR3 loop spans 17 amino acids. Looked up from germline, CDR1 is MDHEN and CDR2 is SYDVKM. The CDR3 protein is CASSSGLAGEGTDTQYF. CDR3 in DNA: TGTGCCAGCAGTTCCGGACTAGCGGGAGAAGGGACAGATACGCAGTATTTT.

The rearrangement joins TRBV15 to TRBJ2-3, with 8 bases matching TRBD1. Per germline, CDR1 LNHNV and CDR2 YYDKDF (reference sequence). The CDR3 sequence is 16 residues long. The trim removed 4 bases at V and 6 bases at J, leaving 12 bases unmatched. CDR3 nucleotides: TGTGCCACCAGCATCAACTTGGACAGGGCTAAGGATACGCAGTATTTT. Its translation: CATSINLDRAKDTQYF.

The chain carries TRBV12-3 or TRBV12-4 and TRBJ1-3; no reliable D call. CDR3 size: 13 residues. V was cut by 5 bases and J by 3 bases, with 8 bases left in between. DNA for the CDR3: TGTGCCAGCAGTCAGATAATTGGAAACACCATATATTTT. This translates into CASSQIIGNTIYF.

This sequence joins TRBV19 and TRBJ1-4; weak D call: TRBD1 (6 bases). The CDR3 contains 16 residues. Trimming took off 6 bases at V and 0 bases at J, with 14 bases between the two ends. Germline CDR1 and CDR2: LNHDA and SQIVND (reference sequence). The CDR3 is CASRQGDRPTNEKLFF. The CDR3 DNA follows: TGTGCCAGTAGACAAGGAGACAGGCCAACTAATGAAAAACTGTTTTTT. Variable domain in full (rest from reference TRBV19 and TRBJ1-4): DGGITQSPKYLFRKEGQNVTLSCEQNLNHDAMYWYRQDPGQGLRLIYYSQIVNDFQKGDIAEGYSVSREKKESFPLTVTSAQKNPTAFYLCASRQGDRPTNEKLFFGSGTQLSVL.

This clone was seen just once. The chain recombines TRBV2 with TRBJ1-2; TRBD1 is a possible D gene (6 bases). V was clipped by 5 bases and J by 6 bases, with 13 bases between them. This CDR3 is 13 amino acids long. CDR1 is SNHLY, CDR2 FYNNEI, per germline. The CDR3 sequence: CASSHKQGNGYTF. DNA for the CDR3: TGTGCCAGCAGTCACAAACAGGGAAATGGCTACACCTTC.

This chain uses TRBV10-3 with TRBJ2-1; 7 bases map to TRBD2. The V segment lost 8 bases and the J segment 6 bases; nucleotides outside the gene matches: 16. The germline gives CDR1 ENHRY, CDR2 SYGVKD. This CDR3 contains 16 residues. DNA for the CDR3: TGTGCCATCGTCGGGTATCAGACTAGCATAGGCAATGAGCAGTTCTTC. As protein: CAIVGYQTSIGNEQFF.

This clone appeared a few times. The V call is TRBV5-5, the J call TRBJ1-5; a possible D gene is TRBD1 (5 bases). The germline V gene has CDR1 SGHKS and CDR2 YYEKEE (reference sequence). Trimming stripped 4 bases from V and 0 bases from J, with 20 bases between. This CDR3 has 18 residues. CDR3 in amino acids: CASSPGGGDFYSNQPQHF. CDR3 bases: TGTGCCAGCAGCCCCGGTGGGGGGGATTTCTATAGCAATCAGCCCCAGCATTTT.